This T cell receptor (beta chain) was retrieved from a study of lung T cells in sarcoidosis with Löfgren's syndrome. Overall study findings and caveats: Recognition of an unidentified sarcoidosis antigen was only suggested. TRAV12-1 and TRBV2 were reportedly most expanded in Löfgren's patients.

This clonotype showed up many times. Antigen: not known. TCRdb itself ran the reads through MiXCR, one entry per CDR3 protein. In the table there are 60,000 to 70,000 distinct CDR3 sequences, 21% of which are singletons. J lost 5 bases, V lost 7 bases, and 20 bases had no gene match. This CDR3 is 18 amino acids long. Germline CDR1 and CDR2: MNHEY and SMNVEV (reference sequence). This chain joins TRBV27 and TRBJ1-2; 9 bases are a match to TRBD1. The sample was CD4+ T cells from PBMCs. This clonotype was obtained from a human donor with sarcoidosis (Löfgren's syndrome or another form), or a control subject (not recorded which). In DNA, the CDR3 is TGTGCCAGCACCTTTAGGGGGGTTGAGGGACAGGGCTTATATGGCTACACCTTC. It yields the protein CASTFRGVEGQGLYGYTF.